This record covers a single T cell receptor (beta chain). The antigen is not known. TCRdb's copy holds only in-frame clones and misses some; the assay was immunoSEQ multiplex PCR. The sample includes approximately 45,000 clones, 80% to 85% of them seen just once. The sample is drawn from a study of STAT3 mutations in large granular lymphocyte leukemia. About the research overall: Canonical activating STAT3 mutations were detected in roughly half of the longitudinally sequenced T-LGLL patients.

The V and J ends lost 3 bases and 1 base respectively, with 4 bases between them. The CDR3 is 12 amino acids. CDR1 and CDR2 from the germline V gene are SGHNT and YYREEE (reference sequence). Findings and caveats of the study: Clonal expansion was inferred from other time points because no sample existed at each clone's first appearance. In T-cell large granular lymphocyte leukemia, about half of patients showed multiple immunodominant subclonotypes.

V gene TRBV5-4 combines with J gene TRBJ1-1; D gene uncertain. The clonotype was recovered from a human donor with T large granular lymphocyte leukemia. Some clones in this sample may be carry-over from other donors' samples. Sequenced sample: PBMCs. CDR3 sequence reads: CASSWPNTEAFF. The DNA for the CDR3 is TGTGCCAGCAGCTGGCCGAACACTGAAGCTTTCTTT.